The clone carrying this T cell receptor beta chain occurred many times. Its antigen is still unknown. The sample comes from a study of response to subunit inactivated influenza vaccine. Study-level points and caveats: That few new T cells are recruited by each seasonal influenza vaccination was the authors' suggestion.

Using its own MiXCR run on the RT-PCR reads, TCRdb lists one record per CDR3 protein. The data contain 490,000 or so distinct CDR3 sequences, 7.6% of them singletons. Trimming at V came to 0 bases and at J to 6 bases, leaving 5 bases not matched to a gene. This CDR3 has 14 amino acids. Germline V CDR1 and CDR2: MDHEN, SYDVKM. V gene TRBV28 combines with J gene TRBJ2-7; 7 nucleotides agree with TRBD2. The clonotype originates from a man aged 45-69 years who received an inactivated influenza vaccine. The source was PBMCs from blood, collected less than 25 months after vaccination. CDR3 DNA: TGTGCCAGCAGTTTATGGCGCCGGGGGGTCGAGCAGTACTTC. Translation: CASSLWRRGVEQYF.